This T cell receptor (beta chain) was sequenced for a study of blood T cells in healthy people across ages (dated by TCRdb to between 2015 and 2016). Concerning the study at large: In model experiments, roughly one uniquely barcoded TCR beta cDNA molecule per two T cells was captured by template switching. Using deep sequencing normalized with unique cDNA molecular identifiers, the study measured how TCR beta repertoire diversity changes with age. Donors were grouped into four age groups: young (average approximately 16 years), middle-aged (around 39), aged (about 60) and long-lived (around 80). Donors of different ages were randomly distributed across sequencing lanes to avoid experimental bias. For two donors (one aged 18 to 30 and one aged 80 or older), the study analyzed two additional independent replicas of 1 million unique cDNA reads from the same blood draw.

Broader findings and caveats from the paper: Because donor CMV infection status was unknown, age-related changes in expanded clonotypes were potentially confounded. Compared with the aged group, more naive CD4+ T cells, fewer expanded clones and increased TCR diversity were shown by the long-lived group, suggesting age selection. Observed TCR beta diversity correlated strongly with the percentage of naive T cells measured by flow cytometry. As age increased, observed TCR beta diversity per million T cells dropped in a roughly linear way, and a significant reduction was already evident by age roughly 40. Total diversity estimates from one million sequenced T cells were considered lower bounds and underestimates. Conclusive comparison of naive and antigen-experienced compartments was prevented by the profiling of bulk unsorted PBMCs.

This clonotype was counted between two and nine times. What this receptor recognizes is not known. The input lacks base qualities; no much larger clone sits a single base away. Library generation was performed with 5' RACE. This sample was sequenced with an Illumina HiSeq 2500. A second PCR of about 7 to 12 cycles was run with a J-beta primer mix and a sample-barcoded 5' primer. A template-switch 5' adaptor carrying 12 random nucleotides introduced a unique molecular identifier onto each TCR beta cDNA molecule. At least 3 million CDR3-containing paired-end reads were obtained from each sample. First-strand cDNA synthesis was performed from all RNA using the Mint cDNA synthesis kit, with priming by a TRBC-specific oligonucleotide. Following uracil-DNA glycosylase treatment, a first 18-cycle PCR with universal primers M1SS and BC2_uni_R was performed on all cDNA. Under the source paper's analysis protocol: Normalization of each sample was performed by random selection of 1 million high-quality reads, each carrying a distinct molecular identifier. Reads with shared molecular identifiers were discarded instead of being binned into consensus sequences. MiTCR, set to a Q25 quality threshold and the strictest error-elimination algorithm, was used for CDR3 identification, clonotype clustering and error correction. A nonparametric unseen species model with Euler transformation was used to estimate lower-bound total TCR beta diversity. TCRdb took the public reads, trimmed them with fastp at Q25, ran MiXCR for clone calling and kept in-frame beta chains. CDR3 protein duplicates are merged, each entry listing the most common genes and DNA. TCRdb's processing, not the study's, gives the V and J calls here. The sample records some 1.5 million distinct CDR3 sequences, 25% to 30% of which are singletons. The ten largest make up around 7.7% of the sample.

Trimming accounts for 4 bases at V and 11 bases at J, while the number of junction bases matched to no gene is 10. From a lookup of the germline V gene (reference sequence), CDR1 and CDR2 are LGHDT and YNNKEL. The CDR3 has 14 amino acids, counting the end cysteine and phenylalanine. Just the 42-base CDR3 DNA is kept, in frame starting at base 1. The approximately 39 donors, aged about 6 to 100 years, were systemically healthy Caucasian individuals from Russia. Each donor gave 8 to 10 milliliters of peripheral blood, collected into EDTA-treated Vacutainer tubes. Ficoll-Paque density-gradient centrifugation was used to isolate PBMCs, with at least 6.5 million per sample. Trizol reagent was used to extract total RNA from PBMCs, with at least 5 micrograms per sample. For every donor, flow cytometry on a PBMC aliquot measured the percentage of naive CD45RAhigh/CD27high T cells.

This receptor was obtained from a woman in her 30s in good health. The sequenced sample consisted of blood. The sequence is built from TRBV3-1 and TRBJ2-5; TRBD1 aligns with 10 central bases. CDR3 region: CASSLSGQGREQYF. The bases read TGTGCCAGCAGCCTCTCGGGACAGGGGAGGGAGCAGTACTTC.